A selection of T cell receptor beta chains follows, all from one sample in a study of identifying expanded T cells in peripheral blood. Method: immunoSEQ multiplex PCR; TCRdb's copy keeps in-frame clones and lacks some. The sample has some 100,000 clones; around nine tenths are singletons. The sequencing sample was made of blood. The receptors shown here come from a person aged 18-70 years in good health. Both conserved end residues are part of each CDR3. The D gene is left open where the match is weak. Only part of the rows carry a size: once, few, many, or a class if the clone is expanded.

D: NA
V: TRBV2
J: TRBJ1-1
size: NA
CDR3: CASSRREAEAFF
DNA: TGTGCCAGCAGTCGGAGGGAAGCTGAAGCTTTCTTT

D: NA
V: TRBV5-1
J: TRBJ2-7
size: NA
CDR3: CASSFQGSGEQYF
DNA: TGCGCCAGCAGCTTTCAGGGGTCGGGCGAGCAGTACTTC

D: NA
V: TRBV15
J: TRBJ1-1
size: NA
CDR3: CATSTDIGNTEAFF
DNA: TGTGCCACCAGCACGGACATTGGGAACACTGAAGCTTTCTTT

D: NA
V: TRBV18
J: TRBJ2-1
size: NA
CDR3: CASSPQPNEQFF
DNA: TGTGCCAGCTCACCACAGCCCAATGAGCAGTTCTTC

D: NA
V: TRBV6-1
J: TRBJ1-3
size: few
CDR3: CASSEYKPRRDTIYF
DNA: TGTGCCAGCAGTGAATATAAGCCCCGCCGAGACACCATATATTTT

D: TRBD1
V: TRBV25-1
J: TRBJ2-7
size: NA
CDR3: CASSETGTGALYEQYF
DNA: TGTGCCAGCAGTGAAACCGGGACAGGGGCCCTATACGAGCAGTACTTC

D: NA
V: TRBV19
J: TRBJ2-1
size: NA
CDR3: CASSIWGPGGNEQFF
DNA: TGTGCCAGTAGTATATGGGGACCGGGCGGCAATGAGCAGTTCTTC

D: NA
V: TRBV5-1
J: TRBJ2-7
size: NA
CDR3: CASSLGGGSYEQYF
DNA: TGCGCCAGCAGCTTGGGTGGAGGGTCCTACGAGCAGTACTTC

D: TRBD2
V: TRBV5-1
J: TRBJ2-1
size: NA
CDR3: CASSLRVSGTYNEQFF
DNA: TGCGCCAGCAGCTTGCGGGTTAGCGGGACCTACAATGAGCAGTTCTTC

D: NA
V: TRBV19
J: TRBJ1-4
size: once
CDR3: CASSRGGGSEKLFF
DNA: TGTGCCAGTAGTCGGGGCGGAGGAAGTGAAAAACTGTTTTTT

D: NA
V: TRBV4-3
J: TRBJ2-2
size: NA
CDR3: CASSLEGTDGELFF
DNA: TGCGCCAGCAGCCTCGAGGGGACGGACGGGGAGCTGTTTTTT

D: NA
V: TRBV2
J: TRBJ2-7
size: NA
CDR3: CASSDRTLSYEQYF
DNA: TGTGCCAGCAGTGACCGGACACTTTCCTACGAGCAGTACTTC

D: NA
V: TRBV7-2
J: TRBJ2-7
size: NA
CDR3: CASSLAPGYGYEQYF
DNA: TGTGCCAGCAGCTTAGCCCCGGGGTACGGGTACGAGCAGTACTTC

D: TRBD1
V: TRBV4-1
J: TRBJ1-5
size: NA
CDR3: CASSQDPNRGGSQPQHF
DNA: TGCGCCAGCAGCCAAGATCCCAACAGGGGCGGGAGTCAGCCCCAGCATTTT

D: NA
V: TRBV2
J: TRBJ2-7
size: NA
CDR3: CASRGRGGVYEQYF
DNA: TGTGCCAGCCGGGGGAGAGGGGGAGTCTACGAGCAGTACTTC

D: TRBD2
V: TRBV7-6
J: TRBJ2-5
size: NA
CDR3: CASSPVAGENQETQYF
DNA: TGTGCCAGCAGCCCCGTAGCGGGAGAGAACCAAGAGACCCAGTACTTC

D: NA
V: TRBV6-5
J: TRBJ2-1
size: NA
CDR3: CASRRAIYNEQFF
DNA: TGTGCCAGCAGAAGGGCTATCTACAATGAGCAGTTCTTC

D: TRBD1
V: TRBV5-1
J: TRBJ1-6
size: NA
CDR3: CASSLDGQGAAALHF
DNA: TGCGCCAGCAGCTTGGACGGACAGGGGGCAGCGGCCCTCCACTTT

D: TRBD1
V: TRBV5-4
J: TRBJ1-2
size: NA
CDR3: CASSSTGGWGYTF
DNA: TGTGCCAGCAGCTCAACAGGGGGATGGGGCTACACCTTC

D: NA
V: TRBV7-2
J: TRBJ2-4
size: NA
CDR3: CASSEDGNKNIQYF
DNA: TGTGCCAGCAGCGAAGACGGAAACAAAAACATTCAGTACTTC

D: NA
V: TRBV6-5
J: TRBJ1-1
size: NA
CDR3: CASSPGRTRRAFF
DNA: TGTGCCAGCAGTCCCGGACGGACTCGACGGGCTTTCTTT

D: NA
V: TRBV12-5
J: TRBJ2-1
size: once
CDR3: CASGLVSRGHEQFF
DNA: TGTGCTAGTGGTTTGGTTTCCAGGGGCCATGAGCAGTTCTTC

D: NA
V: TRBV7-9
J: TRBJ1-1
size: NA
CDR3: CASSLNTEAFF
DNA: TGTGCCAGCAGCTTGAACACTGAAGCTTTCTTT

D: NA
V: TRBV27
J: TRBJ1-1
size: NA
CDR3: CASSARRVSNTEAFF
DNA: TGTGCCAGCAGTGCCCGTCGGGTGTCGAACACTGAAGCTTTCTTT